This T cell receptor beta chain appears in the sequencing data of a study of shared clonotypes between healthy human individuals. Points from the study as a whole: Estimated richness values were generally larger in naive subsets than in memory subsets.

In regard to this clone: Its antigen is as yet unknown.

Method: immunoSEQ multiplex PCR; TCRdb's copy keeps in-frame clones and lacks some. The table has 2 million to 3 million clones, more than 80% seen once; the top ten hold around 0.14%. All participating donors were Caucasian adults from Nashville, Tennessee. Per the germline V gene, CDR1 is LNHDA and CDR2 is SQIVND (reference sequence). This CDR3 is built from 12 residues. V lost 4 bases to trimming and J lost 2 bases, with 5 bases between them. The TCR originated in a man aged 18 to 35 in good health. The gene calls are TRBV19 and TRBJ1-2; D is undetermined. Material for sequencing was naive CD4+ T cells sorted from blood. Subset in this sample: CD45RA+ positively selected. The CDR3 region has the DNA TGTGCCAGTAGTAAGACAAACTATGGCTACACCTTC. It translates to CASSKTNYGYTF.